Below, 28 T cell receptor beta chains from the same sample are listed, as sequenced in a study of blood T cells in healthy people across ages (dated by TCRdb to 2013 to 2016). Library preparation used 5' RACE. The sample was run on an Illumina HiSeq 2500. A second about 7 to 11 cycle PCR used a sample-barcoded 5' primer and a J-beta primer mix. The raw public data were reprocessed by TCRdb itself: fastp quality trimming at Q25, MiXCR clonotype calling, in-frame beta chains only. Entries are consolidated by CDR3 protein sequence, retaining the most common genes and DNA. The sample table contains 1.2 million to 1.5 million distinct CDR3 sequences; only one count was recorded for approximately 63% of them. The ten largest clonotypes hold under 8.5% of the sample. Sequenced material: blood. The receptors shown here come from a man in his late teens or twenties in good health.

This chain connects TRBV3-1 to TRBJ2-1; the match to TRBD2 covers 7 bases. CDR1 is LGHDT and CDR2 is YNNKEL in the germline V gene (reference sequence). Trimming took 1 base from V and 7 from J; bases not matched to a gene: 7. The CDR3 spans 15 residues. The chain's CDR3 is CASSQAKRGRNEQFF. The CDR3 DNA is TGTGCCAGCAGCCAAGCTAAGCGGGGACGAAATGAGCAGTTCTTC.

The rearrangement uses TRBV6-6 and TRBJ1-5; D not certain. The V and J ends lost 6 bases and 1 base respectively, with 13 bases between them. CDR1 is MNHNY, CDR2 SVGAGI, per germline (reference sequence). The CDR3 extends over 15 amino acids. The CDR3 region has the DNA TGTGCCAGCAGCCACGGAGCGGACAGCAATCAGCCCCAGCATTTT. As protein: CASSHGADSNQPQHF.

The chain has TRBV7-2 and TRBJ1-3, with D perhaps matching TRBD1 (5 bases). With 5 bases removed from V and 0 bases from J, the gap between germline ends came to 14 bases. CDR3 length: 16 amino acids. Germline V gene data show CDR1 as SGHTA and CDR2 as FQGNSA. The CDR3 loop reads CASSLMGEYSGNTIYF. CDR3 DNA: TGTGCCAGCAGCCTAATGGGGGAATACTCTGGAAACACCATATATTTT. The full variable domain, rest sourced from reference TRBV7-2 and TRBJ1-3, is GAGVSQSPSNKVTEKGKDVELRCDPISGHTALYWYRQSLGQGLEFLIYFQGNSAPDKSGLPSDRFSAERTGGSVSTLTIQRTQQEDSAVYLCASSLMGEYSGNTIYFGEGSWLTVV.

V gene TRBV20-1 combines with J gene TRBJ1-6; tentatively, D is TRBD1 (6 bases). Trimming took off 0 bases at V and 12 bases at J, with 9 bases between the two ends. Germline CDR1 reads DFQATT; CDR2 reads SNEGSKA (reference sequence). The length of the CDR3 is 12 residues. The CDR3 region has the DNA TGCAGTGCTAGAGAACAGGGTTTACCCCTCCACTTT. Its protein product is CSAREQGLPLHF.

This clonotype was seen a few times. The gene calls are TRBV2 and TRBJ1-2; D is uncertain. Germline lookup yields CDR1 SNHLY and CDR2 FYNNEI. CDR3 length equals 13 residues. V lost 1 base and J lost 4, with 7 bases in between. The CDR3 spells CASSEEPFYGYTF. CDR3 bases: TGTGCCAGCAGTGAAGAACCGTTCTATGGCTACACCTTC.

The chain combines TRBV5-6 with TRBJ2-6, with 9 bases identical to TRBD1. Germline-derived CDR1 and CDR2 are SGHDT and YYEEEE. The CDR3 length is 19 residues. Trimming took 4 bases from V and 0 from J; bases not matched to a gene: 11. The DNA of the CDR3 is TGTGCCAGCAGCCCCCTTCGGGACAGGGTGAGCTCTGGGGCCAACGTCCTGACTTTC. This gives the protein CASSPLRDRVSSGANVLTF. Together with reference TRBV5-6 and TRBJ2-6, the CDR3 gives the full variable domain: DAGVTQSPTHLIKTRGQQVTLRCSPKSGHDTVSWYQQALGQGPQFIFQYYEEEERQRGNFPDRFSGHQFPNYSSELNVNALLLGDSALYLCASSPLRDRVSSGANVLTFGAGSRLTVL.

This clonotype was found a few times. V and J are TRBV6-2 or TRBV6-3 and TRBJ2-7, with 7 bases matching TRBD1. In germline, CDR1 is MNHEY, CDR2 SVGEGT. The CDR3 consists of 15 residues. J lost 2 bases, V lost 2 bases, and 6 bases had no gene match. The CDR3 region has the DNA TGTGCCAGCAGTTACGCCGACAGGGATACCTACGAGCAGTACTTC. Its protein is CASSYADRDTYEQYF.

This clonotype appeared a few times. The chain joins TRBV20-1 to TRBJ2-7, with TRBD2 matching 8 bases. This CDR3 is 15 amino acids long. Germline CDR1 is DFQATT and CDR2 is SNEGSKA (reference sequence). Trimming cost V 0 bases and J 0 bases; bases outside gene matches: 4. The CDR3 nucleotides read TGCAGTGCTAGAGATCGGGGGGGGAGCTCCTACGAGCAGTACTTC. Translation: CSARDRGGSSYEQYF.

This chain connects TRBV14 to TRBJ2-3; TRBD2 aligns across 8 bases. The ends lost 4 bases at V and 2 bases at J; junction bases unmatched: 8. The CDR3 is 16 residues long. Germline V gene lookup returns CDR1 SGHDN and CDR2 FVKESK. CDR3 region: CASSPLTSGNTDTQYF. The CDR3 DNA follows: TGTGCCAGCAGCCCACTAACTAGCGGCAACACAGATACGCAGTATTTT.

This rearrangement joins TRBV7-6 to TRBJ2-3; tentatively, D is TRBD1 (5 bases). Germline V lookup: CDR1 SGHVS, CDR2 FNYEAQ. The germline V and J ends were trimmed by 5 bases and 5 bases, with 14 bases remaining between them. The CDR3 runs 14 residues. The CDR3 bases are TGTGCCAGCAGCCCAGAGATGGGGCAAGATACGCAGTATTTT. Translation gives CASSPEMGQDTQYF.

This clonotype came up a few times. In DNA form, the CDR3 reads TGTGCCAGCAGCGCAGCGATCGCAGGGGGTGAGGGGAACATTCAGTACTTC. The encoded protein is CASSAAIAGGEGNIQYF. V gene TRBV2 combines with J gene TRBJ2-4; 7 bases map to TRBD1. Trimming at V came to 6 bases and at J to 7 bases, leaving 18 bases not matched to a gene. CDR1 SNHLY and CDR2 FYNNEI come from the germline V gene. The length of the CDR3 is 17 residues.

The J gene is TRBJ2-5, the V gene TRBV29-1; D is undetermined. The CDR3 length is 14 residues. Trimming cost V 3 bases and J 2 bases, with 13 bases left between them. Per germline, CDR1 SQVTM and CDR2 ANQGSEA. Written as DNA, the CDR3 is TGCAGCGTTGACGAGGACCCGTTACAAGAGACCCAGTACTTC. It specifies CSVDEDPLQETQYF. Based on the CDR3 plus reference TRBV29-1 and TRBJ2-5, the full variable domain is SAVISQKPSRDICQRGTSLTIQCQVDSQVTMMFWYRQQPGQSLTLIATANQGSEATYESGFVIDKFPISRPNLTFSTLTVSNMSPEDSSIYLCSVDEDPLQETQYFGPGTRLLVL.

The chain carries TRBV27 and TRBJ2-4, with 9 bases aligning to TRBD2. V gave up 6 bases and J gave up 6 bases; unmatched junction bases: 6. This CDR3 contains 14 residues. CDR1 and CDR2 from the germline V gene are MNHEY and SMNVEV (reference sequence). This CDR3 is CASRPSGNGNIQYF. The CDR3 nucleotides read TGTGCCAGCAGACCTAGCGGGAACGGAAACATTCAGTACTTC.

This chain connects TRBV5-1 to TRBJ2-3, with D perhaps TRBD2 (5 bases). This CDR3 has 15 residues. Germline CDR1 and CDR2: SGHRS and YFSETQ. V lost 1 base to trimming and J lost 2 bases, with 11 bases between them. The CDR3 here is CASSLSSRDTDTQYF. The CDR3 nucleotides are TGCGCCAGCAGCTTGTCGTCGAGGGACACAGATACGCAGTATTTT.

Of note for this clonotype: Germline is not matched at one junction end, which may reflect a read error. The chain links TRBV6-2 or TRBV6-3 to TRBJ2-3; the D gene is possibly TRBD2 (7 bases). The germline V gene encodes CDR1 MNHEY and CDR2 SVGEGT. The CDR3 sequence is 16 residues long. The CDR3 DNA sequence: TGTGCCAGCAGTTACTCCCCCCCGGGGGGCACGGATACGCAGTATTTT. Amino acid sequence: CASSYSPPGGTDTQYF.

The rearrangement uses TRBV10-1 and TRBJ2-5; TRBD2 matches 7 bases. The J call may be incorrect, as the DNA end agrees better with TRBJ2-7. The CDR3 extends over 17 amino acids. Germline lookup yields CDR1 WNHNN and CDR2 SYGVQD (reference sequence). CDR3: CAIMPGLAARPPYEQYF. Here the CDR3 DNA reads TGCGCAATAATGCCGGGGCTAGCGGCCAGACCCCCCTACGAGCAGTACTTC.

The chain is built from TRBV27 and TRBJ2-1; 8 bases line up with TRBD2. Trimming removed 7 bases from V and 9 bases from J; junction bases left unmatched: 11. Germline CDR1 is MNHEY and CDR2 is SMNVEV (reference sequence). The CDR3 runs to 14 residues. Here the CDR3 reads CASTLAGKGSEQFF. CDR3 nucleotides: TGTGCCAGCACCTTAGCGGGGAAGGGGAGTGAGCAGTTCTTC.

This clonotype came up once. The chain couples TRBV6-1 to TRBJ2-1; possibly TRBD1 for D (9 bases). Trimming stripped 7 bases from V and 8 bases from J, with 27 bases between. Germline V CDR1 and CDR2: MNHNS, SASEGT. The CDR3 is 17 residues long. CDR3 in amino acids: CASTVRAGGQGLDEQFF. The CDR3 region has the DNA TGTGCCAGCACCGTGAGGGCGGGGGGACAGGGTCTCGATGAGCAGTTCTTC.

In this sample, this clonotype turned up once. The J gene is TRBJ2-3, the V gene TRBV6-1, with D unclear. The CDR3 length is 15 residues. Trimming removed 4 bases at V and 0 bases at J, with 11 bases between. CDR1 is MNHNS, CDR2 SASEGT, per germline. CDR3 loop: CASSGSSTSTDTQYF. CDR3 bases: TGTGCCAGCAGTGGGAGTAGCACTAGCACAGATACGCAGTATTTT.

The chain has TRBV6-1 and TRBJ2-3; D gene uncertain. The germline V and J ends were trimmed by 8 bases and 0 bases, with 9 bases remaining between them. The CDR3 runs to 13 residues. CDR1 MNHNS and CDR2 SASEGT come from the germline V gene. DNA for the CDR3: TGTGCCAGCCATATACTTAGCACAGATACGCAGTATTTT. Translation gives CASHILSTDTQYF.

The chain combines TRBV10-1 with TRBJ2-3; 10 bases line up with TRBD2. This CDR3 spans 16 amino acids. Per the germline V gene, CDR1 is WNHNN and CDR2 is SYGVQD (reference sequence). Trimming removed 0 bases from V and 4 bases from J; junction bases left unmatched: 4. Written as DNA, the CDR3 is TGCGCCAGCAGTGAGTCCATAGCGGGGGGACCAGATACGCAGTATTTT. As protein: CASSESIAGGPDTQYF.

Here the CDR3 DNA reads TGTGCCAGCAGCCATGGAATAGGGGAGACCCAGTACTTC. Translated: CASSHGIGETQYF. V usage is TRBV6-2 or TRBV6-3 and J usage is TRBJ2-5; no clear D gene. CDR1 MNHEY and CDR2 SVGEGT come from the germline V gene. Trimming shortened V by 6 bases and J by 5 bases, and 13 bases separated the two germline ends. The CDR3 extends over 13 amino acids.

This sequence joins TRBV25-1 and TRBJ2-1; tentatively, D is TRBD2 (5 bases). With 5 bases removed from V and 0 bases from J, the gap between germline ends came to 14 bases. Germline V gene sequence: CDR1 MGHDK, CDR2 SYGVNS. The CDR3 totals 16 residues. CDR3 DNA: TGTGCCAGCAGTTTATCGGGGAGTTTCTCCTACAATGAGCAGTTCTTC. The encoded protein is CASSLSGSFSYNEQFF. Filled out from reference TRBV25-1 and TRBJ2-1, the complete variable domain reads EADIYQTPRYLVIGTGKKITLECSQTMGHDKMYWYQQDPGMELHLIHYSYGVNSTEKGDLSSESTVSRIRTEHFPLTLESARPSHTSQYLCASSLSGSFSYNEQFFGPGTRLTVL.

This sequence joins TRBV7-9 and TRBJ2-1; D ambiguous. CDR3 length: 14 residues. In germline, CDR1 is SEHNR, CDR2 FQNEAQ (reference sequence). V was trimmed by 0 bases and J by 4 bases, leaving 7 bases between them. The CDR3 nucleotides are TGTGCCAGCAGCTTAGCGGTCGGGTACAATGAGCAGTTCTTC. Amino acids: CASSLAVGYNEQFF.

V is TRBV12-3 or TRBV12-4 and J is TRBJ2-3, with 7 positions matching TRBD1. V lost 3 bases, J lost 4 bases, and 7 bases stayed unmatched. The CDR3 runs to 15 residues. The CDR3 DNA sequence: TGTGCCAGCAGTTTCTCTGAACAGGGGCCAGATACGCAGTATTTT. Encoded protein: CASSFSEQGPDTQYF.

The chain recombines TRBV10-2 with TRBJ1-1, with D maybe TRBD1 (6 bases). The length of the CDR3 is 15 residues. Looked up from germline, CDR1 is WSHSY and CDR2 is SAAADI. Trimming stripped 4 bases from V and 4 bases from J, with 16 bases between. In nucleotides, the CDR3 is TGCGCCAGCAGTGGGGGGCGGGATGGGTTCACTGAAGCTTTCTTT. Translation: CASSGGRDGFTEAFF.

The chain uses TRBV9 and TRBJ2-5; 8 bases are a match to TRBD2. V trimming: 4 bases; J trimming: 11 bases; junction bases outside the gene matches: 16. This CDR3 has 15 residues. The V gene's germline CDR1 is SGDLS and CDR2 YYNGEE. The CDR3 bases are TGTGCCAGCAGCTCAGGGACTAGTGGGGTCAATGAGCAGTACTTC. Translated: CASSSGTSGVNEQYF.

Details on this clonotype: One junction end disagrees with the germline gene, perhaps due to a read error. The chain combines TRBV29-1 with TRBJ2-1; a possible D gene is TRBD2 (5 bases). Gene TRBJ2-7 matches the end of the DNA better, so the J call may be wrong. Germline V gives CDR1 SQVTM, CDR2 ANQGSEA. This CDR3 comprises 15 residues. CDR3 nucleotide sequence: TGCGGCGTTGTACTTTCGCCAGGAGACTACAATGAGCAGTACTTC. It encodes CGVVLSPGDYNEQYF.